A selection of T cell receptor beta chains follows, all from one sample in a study of cytomegalovirus exposure and HLA in healthy donors. TCRdb's copy holds only in-frame clones and misses some; the assay was immunoSEQ multiplex PCR. This table holds about 120,000 clones, 60% to 80% found once. Sequenced: PBMCs. These receptors were obtained from a man aged 25 to 40 in good health and CMV-seronegative. Both conserved end residues are part of each CDR3. D genes are given only for firm matches. Expanded clones are given a class, and other clones once, few, many or no size at all.

V gene	clone size	CDR3 length	J gene	D gene	CDR3 protein	CDR3 DNA
TRBV4-2	NA	16	TRBJ1-4	NA	CASSQEPWGGQEKLFF	TGTGCCAGCAGCCAAGAACCCTGGGGGGGGCAGGAAAAACTGTTTTTT
TRBV7-3	NA	16	TRBJ2-1	TRBD1	CASSSPGTGAYNEQFF	TGTGCCAGCAGCTCCCCCGGGACAGGGGCCTACAATGAGCAGTTCTTC
TRBV5-4	NA	15	TRBJ2-1	TRBD1	CASSLPGTGVNEQFF	TGTGCCAGCAGCTTGCCCGGGACAGGGGTCAATGAGCAGTTCTTC
TRBV7-9	NA	16	TRBJ1-2	NA	CASSLNLHQANYGYTF	TGTGCCAGCAGCTTAAACCTCCATCAGGCTAACTATGGCTACACCTTC
TRBV5-4	NA	15	TRBJ1-2	NA	CASSLTPQGGNGYTF	TGTGCCAGCAGCTTGACCCCCCAGGGAGGTAATGGCTACACCTTC
TRBV4-1	NA	18	TRBJ2-5	TRBD2	CASSQVTIAGGLGETQYF	TGCGCCAGCAGCCAAGTTACGATAGCGGGCGGACTCGGGGAGACCCAGTACTTC
TRBV27	NA	14	TRBJ2-1	TRBD2	CASRGAGGIYEQFF	TGTGCCAGCAGGGGGGCGGGGGGTATTTATGAGCAGTTCTTC
TRBV7-9	once	15	TRBJ2-1	TRBD1	CASSFRDSYNNEQFF	TGTGCCAGCAGCTTCCGGGACAGCTACAACAATGAGCAGTTCTTC
TRBV7-9	NA	16	TRBJ2-1	NA	CASSSKRGESYNEQFF	TGTGCCAGCAGCTCTAAACGAGGTGAATCCTACAATGAGCAGTTCTTC
TRBV7-9	NA	17	TRBJ1-5	NA	CASSLGRIGFWDQPQHF	TGTGCCAGCAGCCTAGGGAGGATAGGGTTTTGGGATCAGCCCCAGCATTTT
TRBV19	NA	14	TRBJ2-7	NA	CASSIAGDTYEQYF	TGTGCCAGTAGTATCGCGGGGGACACCTACGAGCAGTACTTC
TRBV6-1	NA	14	TRBJ2-4	TRBD1	CASSPTGLENIQYF	TGTGCCAGCAGTCCGACAGGGCTTGAAAACATTCAGTACTTC
TRBV5-1	NA	14	TRBJ1-1	NA	CASSGGAGNTEAFF	TGCGCCAGCAGCGGGGGGGCAGGGAACACTGAAGCTTTCTTT
TRBV7-2	few	13	TRBJ1-2	NA	CASTPSGVYGYTF	TGTGCCAGCACCCCCTCGGGGGTGTATGGCTACACCTTC
TRBV5-1	NA	13	TRBJ2-7	NA	CASRPTASYEQYF	TGCGCCAGCAGACCTACAGCCTCCTACGAGCAGTACTTC